Listed below are T cell receptor beta chains from one sample, sequenced in a study of OX40 agonist ivuxolimab in advanced cancers. Assay used: immunoSEQ multiplex PCR; TCRdb lists only in-frame clones, some missing. Here the sample spans more than 55,000 clones, 70% to 90% being singletons. Source: CD4+ or CD8+ T cells sorted from blood, taken in a trial of the OX40 agonist ivuxolimab. The origin of the receptors is an adult with an advanced solid tumor such as melanoma, head and neck, liver or kidney cancer. Both conserved end residues are part of each CDR3. The order of the fields is V gene, J gene, CDR3 protein.

TRBV6-5,TRBJ2-2,CASSYFQGGAGELFF
TRBV6-1,TRBJ1-2,CASSQDFGPFYGYTF
TRBV19,TRBJ2-5,CASSLDTLGEQYF
TRBV30,TRBJ2-4,CAWSSLGSNIQYF
TRBV29-1,TRBJ2-7,CSVVNWSYEQYF
TRBV6-4,TRBJ1-6,CASSLTGMNSPLHF
TRBV21-1,TRBJ2-4,CASSSPPLPKNIQYF
TRBV5-1,TRBJ1-4,CASSFQGADNEKLFF
TRBV7-6,TRBJ2-1,CASSPLSGNYNEQFF
TRBV18,TRBJ1-2,CASSPPLQGYGYTF
TRBV7-9,TRBJ1-1,CASSLVSGQVEAFF
TRBV30,TRBJ2-3,CAWSVPGRTDTQYF
TRBV11-2,TRBJ2-7,CASSLDRGPYEQYF
TRBV6-1,TRBJ2-7,CASRGRPGGTYEQYF
TRBV7-3,TRBJ2-5,CASSLNGAGEPQYF
TRBV6-5,TRBJ2-5,CASSYGQTQYF